The next 12 T cell receptor beta chains were all read from a single sample in a study of CD8+ T cells in alopecia areata. RNA, once extracted, was reverse transcribed into cDNA for use as the sequencing template. The protocol was immunoSEQ multiplex PCR, while the TCRdb copy is restricted to in-frame clones and leaves out a portion. Altogether about 200,000 clones are present, about 57% being singletons, with the ten largest covering more than 1.5%. The treatment: oral pan-JAK inhibitor, 5-10 mg twice daily. The sequenced sample was CD4+ T cells sorted from blood, obtained at week 4, from a patient treated with tofacitinib. Receptor source: a human donor with alopecia areata.

The chain uses TRBV29-1 and TRBJ2-7; perhaps TRBD1 as D (6 bases). This CDR3 is built from 13 residues. The germline V and J ends were trimmed by 4 bases and 0 bases, with 10 bases remaining between them. The germline V gene has CDR1 SQVTM and CDR2 ANQGSEA. The CDR3 DNA follows: TGCAGCGTTGGGGACATGAGCTCCTACGAGCAGTACTTC. Translated, it gives CSVGDMSSYEQYF.

On this clone itself: This specimen includes other DNA sequences encoding the same CDR3. The V call is TRBV5-1, the J call TRBJ2-1, with D uncertain. Per the germline V gene, CDR1 is SGHRS and CDR2 is YFSETQ. V was shortened by 0 bases and J by 7 bases, with 5 bases between the two germline ends. CDR3 length equals 12 residues. The CDR3 nucleotides are TGCGCCAGCAGCTTGGTGAGAAATGAGCAGTTCTTC. Its protein product is CASSLVRNEQFF. Drawing the rest from reference TRBV5-1 and TRBJ2-1, the complete variable domain is KAGVTQTPRYLIKTRGQQVTLSCSPISGHRSVSWYQQTPGQGLQFLFEYFSETQRNKGNFPGRFSGRQFSNSRSEMNVSTLELGDSALYLCASSLVRNEQFFGPGTRLTVL.

This clone was seen a few times. V usage is TRBV4-3 and J usage is TRBJ2-1, with 10 bases that match TRBD2. The CDR3 runs 15 residues. Per germline, CDR1 LGHNA and CDR2 YSLEER. The junction had 6 bases not matched to a gene; V was cut back by 3 bases and J by 7 bases. CDR3 coding DNA: TGCGCCAGCAGCCAGGCCGGGACTAGCGCAAATGAGCAGTTCTTC. It codes for CASSQAGTSANEQFF.

The chain is built from TRBV29-1 and TRBJ1-1; D uncertain. The germline gives CDR1 SQVTM, CDR2 ANQGSEA. The CDR3 extends over 13 amino acids. Trimming removed 4 bases from V and 3 bases from J, with 12 bases in between. The DNA for the CDR3 is TGCAGCGTTGCCCCGTTGGGGTACACTGAAGCTTTCTTT. Translation gives CSVAPLGYTEAFF.

This chain connects TRBV30 to TRBJ2-3; D is uncertain. Trimming stripped 1 base from V and 0 bases from J, with 2 bases between. The CDR3 loop spans 12 amino acids. The V gene's germline CDR1 is GTSNPN and CDR2 SVGIG (reference sequence). CDR3 in DNA: TGTGCCTGGAGTGGTAGCACAGATACGCAGTATTTT. This gives the protein CAWSGSTDTQYF.

The genes are TRBV29-1 and TRBJ1-1; D is uncertain. The CDR3 length is 11 residues. Germline CDR1 reads SQVTM; CDR2 reads ANQGSEA. V was cut by 7 bases and J by 0 bases, with 6 bases left in between. DNA for the CDR3: TGCAGCGCCAATATGAACACTGAAGCTTTCTTT. It codes for CSANMNTEAFF. Based on the CDR3 plus reference TRBV29-1 and TRBJ1-1, the full variable domain is SAVISQKPSRDICQRGTSLTIQCQVDSQVTMMFWYRQQPGQSLTLIATANQGSEATYESGFVIDKFPISRPNLTFSTLTVSNMSPEDSSIYLCSANMNTEAFFGQGTRLTVV.

This clone has only a few counts. This chain uses TRBV10-3 with TRBJ1-2; 7 nucleotides line up with TRBD1. Germline loops: CDR1 ENHRY, CDR2 SYGVKD. The CDR3 is 12 residues long. V shed 6 bases and J 8 bases; nucleotides not matched to a gene: 6. This CDR3 is CAISRQGSGYTF. The DNA of the CDR3 is TGTGCCATCAGCCGACAGGGCTCCGGCTACACCTTC.

This clone has ten or more counts. This chain uses TRBV7-9 with TRBJ1-1, with D unclear. Germline loops: CDR1 SEHNR, CDR2 FQNEAQ (reference sequence). This CDR3 is built from 14 residues. V lost 5 bases and J lost 8, with 18 bases in between. The CDR3 DNA is TGTGCCAGCAGCCCGGTGGGTCAGACTTTAGAAGCTTTCTTT. It yields the protein CASSPVGQTLEAFF.

V usage is TRBV5-1 and J usage is TRBJ2-5; D is unclear. The CDR3 loop spans 13 amino acids. V was cut by 3 bases and J by 5 bases, with 11 bases left in between. Germline loops: CDR1 SGHRS, CDR2 YFSETQ. The CDR3 here is CASSSSPGETQYF. The CDR3 nucleotides are TGCGCCAGCAGCTCCAGCCCTGGGGAGACCCAGTACTTC.

This clone was found once. The chain uses TRBV18 and TRBJ2-7, with D hard to call. Per germline, CDR1 KGHSH and CDR2 LQKENI. The CDR3 has 13 residues. Between the trimmed V and J ends, which lost 3 bases and 6 bases, there was a span of 12 bases. The CDR3 here is CASSPKRTAEQYF. Written as DNA, the CDR3 is TGTGCCAGCTCACCTAAAAGGACCGCCGAGCAGTACTTC.

The rearrangement links TRBV29-1 to TRBJ1-1, with D perhaps matching TRBD1 (6 bases). CDR3 length: 14 amino acids. Trimming shortened V by 7 bases and J by 1 base, and 16 bases separated the two germline ends. From germline, CDR1 is SQVTM and CDR2 ANQGSEA. The CDR3 DNA reads TGCAGCGCTGGGGGTGAGACAGGGAACACTGAAGCTTTCTTT. It encodes CSAGGETGNTEAFF.

The chain uses TRBV5-7 and TRBJ2-6, with D perhaps matching TRBD2 (5 bases). TRBV5-7 is an ORF; its function is uncertain. The CDR3 consists of 17 residues. Trimming stripped 4 bases from V and 2 bases from J, with 16 bases between. CDR3 sequence (DNA): TGTGCCAGCAGCCACCTCAGAGGGTGCGCTGGGGCCAACGTCCTGACTTTC. This codes for CASSHLRGCAGANVLTF.